The clone carrying this T cell receptor (beta chain) was detected once. Antigen unknown. This sample is part of a study of post-analysis software for immune sequencing data. Study results and limitations: Multiple sclerosis patients had significantly lower normalized Chao1 diversity than controls. TRBV5-6, TRBV5-1 and TRBV20-1 belonged to a set of roughly five TRBV segments that were more frequent in patients than controls.

This CDR3 is 12 amino acids long. CDR1 is WSHSY, CDR2 SAAADI, per germline. Built from TCR beta cDNA, the libraries had unique molecular identifiers in them. Using its own MiXCR run on the PCR reads, TCRdb lists one record per CDR3 protein. The profile shows approximately 630,000 distinct CDR3 sequences, approximately 60% of them singletons. This rearrangement joins TRBV10-2 to TRBJ2-7; a possible D gene is TRBD2 (5 bases). The DNA matches TRBJ2-5 better at its end, which makes the J call doubtful. The sample taken for sequencing was blood. The TCR originated in a girl aged 2-10 years with multiple sclerosis. Here the CDR3 DNA reads TGCGCCACCACGTCCGGGGTAGAGACCCAGTACTTC. Protein: CATTSGVETQYF.